This TCR beta chain was identified in a study of T cell repertoires in cytomegalovirus infection. Study-wide context: Public signatures in TCR beta pointed to CMV infection and matching HLA type.

General study results and limits: Accumulated public TCR beta family frequency recognized individuals carrying CMV together with the relevant HLA. Dominating the ex vivo response were HLA-C-restricted CMV-specific TCR beta clonotypes.

V trimming: 5 bases; J trimming: 5 bases; junction bases outside the gene matches: 11. CDR1 and CDR2 (germline): SGHTA, FQGNSA. The CDR3 consists of 16 residues. Via MiXCR, TCRdb re-called the reads, giving one row per CDR3 protein. This table has 200,000 to 300,000 distinct CDR3 sequences, 9.1% appearing once. This clonotype was found many times. Antigen: not known. The sample taken for sequencing was PBMCs. The gene calls are TRBV7-2 and TRBJ1-1, with 10 positions matching TRBD1. The TCR originated in a human donor in good health (CMV status not recorded). Some clones in this sample may be carry-over from other donors' samples. CDR3 residues: CASSPLPDRGRTEAFF. CDR3 coding DNA: TGTGCCAGCAGCCCACTCCCGGACAGGGGGAGGACTGAAGCTTTCTTT.